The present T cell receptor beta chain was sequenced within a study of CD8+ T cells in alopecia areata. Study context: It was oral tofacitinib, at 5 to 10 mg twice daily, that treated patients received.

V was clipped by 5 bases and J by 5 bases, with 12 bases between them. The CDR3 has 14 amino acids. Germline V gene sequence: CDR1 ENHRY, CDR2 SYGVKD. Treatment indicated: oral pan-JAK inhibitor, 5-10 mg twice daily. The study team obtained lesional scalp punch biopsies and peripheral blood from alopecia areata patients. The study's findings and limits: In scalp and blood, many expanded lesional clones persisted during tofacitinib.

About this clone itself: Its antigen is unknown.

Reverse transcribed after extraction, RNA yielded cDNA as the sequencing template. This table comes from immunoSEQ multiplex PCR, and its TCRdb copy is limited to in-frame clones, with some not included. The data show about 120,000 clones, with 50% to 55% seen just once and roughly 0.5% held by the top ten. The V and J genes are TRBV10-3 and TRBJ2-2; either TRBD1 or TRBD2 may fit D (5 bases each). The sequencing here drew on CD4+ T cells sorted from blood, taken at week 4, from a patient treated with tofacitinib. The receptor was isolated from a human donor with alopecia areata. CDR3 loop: CAISPGRGTGELFF. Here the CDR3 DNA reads TGTGCCATCAGTCCGGGACGGGGAACCGGGGAGCTGTTTTTT.